Listed below are T cell receptor beta chains from one sample, sequenced in a study of cytomegalovirus exposure and HLA in healthy donors. The assay was immunoSEQ multiplex PCR, and TCRdb's table has in-frame clones only and misses some. The sample holds fewer than 200,000 clones; 91% are singletons and the top ten take 3%. Input material: PBMCs. All receptors derive from a young woman in good health and CMV-seropositive. The CDR3 runs from the conserved cysteine through the conserved F or W. The order of the fields is CDR3 protein, CDR3 length, J gene, V gene.

cdr3_aa: CASSSETGFGEQYF
cdr3_length: 14
j_call: TRBJ2-7
v_call: TRBV27

cdr3_aa: CATSRTPPGSAYEQYF
cdr3_length: 16
j_call: TRBJ2-7
v_call: TRBV15

cdr3_aa: CSVGSTGRAFF
cdr3_length: 11
j_call: TRBJ1-1
v_call: TRBV29-1

cdr3_aa: CASSQWQGVREQYF
cdr3_length: 14
j_call: TRBJ2-7
v_call: TRBV14

cdr3_aa: CASSQDLLASGNQPQHF
cdr3_length: 17
j_call: TRBJ1-5
v_call: TRBV4-1

cdr3_aa: CASSSQGASYEQYF
cdr3_length: 14
j_call: TRBJ2-7
v_call: TRBV6-6

cdr3_aa: CASSAGQGSTGELFF
cdr3_length: 15
j_call: TRBJ2-2
v_call: TRBV6-1

cdr3_aa: CASSPKADSTDTQYF
cdr3_length: 15
j_call: TRBJ2-3
v_call: TRBV5-4

cdr3_aa: CASSQESAGGPPGELFF
cdr3_length: 17
j_call: TRBJ2-2
v_call: TRBV4-3

cdr3_aa: CASSPKDRDYEQYF
cdr3_length: 14
j_call: TRBJ2-7
v_call: TRBV18

cdr3_aa: CASSLTDTGELFF
cdr3_length: 13
j_call: TRBJ2-2
v_call: TRBV7-9

cdr3_aa: CASGLIGTARTYEQYF
cdr3_length: 16
j_call: TRBJ2-7
v_call: TRBV12-5

cdr3_aa: CASKPLTTGYNEKLFF
cdr3_length: 16
j_call: TRBJ1-4
v_call: TRBV2

cdr3_aa: CASSERGGTDTQYF
cdr3_length: 14
j_call: TRBJ2-3
v_call: TRBV6-4

cdr3_aa: CASSSTGGRTDTQYF
cdr3_length: 15
j_call: TRBJ2-3
v_call: TRBV19

cdr3_aa: CASSVGDRDQETQYF
cdr3_length: 15
j_call: TRBJ2-5
v_call: TRBV9

cdr3_aa: CASSETGNTEAFF
cdr3_length: 13
j_call: TRBJ1-1
v_call: TRBV9

cdr3_aa: CASSPYGTGGGYEQYF
cdr3_length: 16
j_call: TRBJ2-7
v_call: TRBV7-9

cdr3_aa: CASSAPDRGPDSNQPQHF
cdr3_length: 18
j_call: TRBJ1-5
v_call: TRBV11-2

cdr3_aa: CASSVAASGASYEQYF
cdr3_length: 16
j_call: TRBJ2-7
v_call: TRBV9

cdr3_aa: CASSLGLAGGMNTGELFF
cdr3_length: 18
j_call: TRBJ2-2
v_call: TRBV5-4

cdr3_aa: CASSLEGRGNEKLFF
cdr3_length: 15
j_call: TRBJ1-4
v_call: TRBV7-9

cdr3_aa: CASSLVTGGETQYF
cdr3_length: 14
j_call: TRBJ2-5
v_call: TRBV7-8

cdr3_aa: CASSDSSYEQYF
cdr3_length: 12
j_call: TRBJ2-7
v_call: TRBV28

cdr3_aa: CASSVRKYGYTF
cdr3_length: 12
j_call: TRBJ1-2
v_call: TRBV19

cdr3_aa: CASSLDRRNTEAFF
cdr3_length: 14
j_call: TRBJ1-1
v_call: TRBV19

cdr3_aa: CASRSAQGHPSNQPQHF
cdr3_length: 17
j_call: TRBJ1-5
v_call: TRBV2

cdr3_aa: CASRQGGVYGYTF
cdr3_length: 13
j_call: TRBJ1-2
v_call: TRBV2

cdr3_aa: CAIRQGVSSYEQYF
cdr3_length: 14
j_call: TRBJ2-7
v_call: TRBV10-3

cdr3_aa: CASSSSSFYEQYF
cdr3_length: 13
j_call: TRBJ2-7
v_call: TRBV7-9

cdr3_aa: CASSLGAQGPQHF
cdr3_length: 13
j_call: TRBJ1-5
v_call: TRBV5-6

cdr3_aa: CASMWLGGNQPQHF
cdr3_length: 14
j_call: TRBJ1-5
v_call: TRBV6-1

cdr3_aa: CASRAGGVAYEQYF
cdr3_length: 14
j_call: TRBJ2-7
v_call: TRBV6-5

cdr3_aa: CASSPSAYSSYNEQFF
cdr3_length: 16
j_call: TRBJ2-1
v_call: TRBV5-1

cdr3_aa: CASTTGETGEQYF
cdr3_length: 13
j_call: TRBJ2-7
v_call: TRBV19

cdr3_aa: CASSFTYEQYF
cdr3_length: 11
j_call: TRBJ2-7
v_call: TRBV7-2

cdr3_aa: CASSTGTRFQETQYF
cdr3_length: 15
j_call: TRBJ2-5
v_call: TRBV19

cdr3_aa: CASSSPGTASYEQYF
cdr3_length: 15
j_call: TRBJ2-7
v_call: TRBV11-1

cdr3_aa: CASSLTGNYEQYF
cdr3_length: 13
j_call: TRBJ2-7
v_call: TRBV28

cdr3_aa: CASRGWTSGPSSYNEQFF
cdr3_length: 18
j_call: TRBJ2-1
v_call: TRBV7-9

cdr3_aa: CASSLSSSGPRADTQYF
cdr3_length: 17
j_call: TRBJ2-3
v_call: TRBV11-1

cdr3_aa: CASSYRQGSGNTIYF
cdr3_length: 15
j_call: TRBJ1-3
v_call: TRBV6-5